These T cell receptor beta chains were read from a single sample in a study of T cell responses to AZD1222 COVID-19 vaccine. Repertoires were generated with immunoSEQ multiplex PCR, while TCRdb's copy carries only in-frame clones and drops some. The repertoire has tens of thousands of clones, about 88% of them found once; the top ten carry roughly 7%. The sample was peripheral blood, taken on day 0 of AZD1222 vaccination. Source of these receptors: an adult in good health. The CDR3 runs from the conserved cysteine through the conserved F or W. The D gene is left open where the match is weak. Not all rows give a size; the values are once, few, many and, for expanded clones, a class.

J: TRBJ1-2
size: -
V: TRBV28
D: TRBD1
DNA: TGTGCCAGCAGCTTCCAGACAGGGCGCTATGGCTACACCTTC
CDR3: CASSFQTGRYGYTF

J: TRBJ1-1
size: -
V: TRBV7-2
D: -
DNA: TGTGCCAGCAGCTTAGGACAGGTGAACACTGAAGCTTTCTTT
CDR3: CASSLGQVNTEAFF

J: TRBJ2-1
size: -
V: TRBV11-3
D: TRBD1
DNA: TGTGCCAGCAGTTTAGGACAGGGGGCTTACAATGAGCAGTTCTTC
CDR3: CASSLGQGAYNEQFF

J: TRBJ1-2
size: -
V: TRBV5-1
D: TRBD1
DNA: TGCGCCAGCAGCACCCGGGACAGGGGGCTTGGCTACACCTTC
CDR3: CASSTRDRGLGYTF

J: TRBJ2-3
size: -
V: TRBV5-1
D: TRBD1
DNA: TGCGCCAGCAGCTTGCAGGGGGATCGAAGAACAGATACGCAGTATTTT
CDR3: CASSLQGDRRTDTQYF

J: TRBJ2-3
size: -
V: TRBV19
D: TRBD2
DNA: TGTGCCAGTAGCCTTTATAGCGGGAGGGCATTCGATACGCAGTATTTT
CDR3: CASSLYSGRAFDTQYF

J: TRBJ1-6
size: -
V: TRBV20-1
D: -
DNA: TGCAGTGCTAGTGAACAGGTTTATAATTCACCCCTCCACTTT
CDR3: CSASEQVYNSPLHF

J: TRBJ1-4
size: -
V: TRBV13
D: -
DNA: TGTGCCAGCAGCTTAAGGTTCGGGGACTCGAGGGATGAAAAACTGTTTTTT
CDR3: CASSLRFGDSRDEKLFF

J: TRBJ2-3
size: -
V: TRBV18
D: -
DNA: TGTGCCAGCTCACCACCCGGGACGGCCAGCACAGATACGCAGTATTTT
CDR3: CASSPPGTASTDTQYF

J: TRBJ1-1
size: -
V: TRBV7-2
D: -
DNA: TGTGCCAGCAGCTTGGGGGCCAGGGAACAAGCTTTCTTT
CDR3: CASSLGAREQAFF

J: TRBJ1-1
size: -
V: TRBV6-5
D: -
DNA: TGTGCCAGCAGTTACTCGACAGATCGTGAAGCTTTCTTT
CDR3: CASSYSTDREAFF

J: TRBJ1-1
size: -
V: TRBV3-1/TRBV3-2
D: -
DNA: TGTGCCAGCAGCCAAGTATGGGGGACTGAAGCTTTCTTT
CDR3: CASSQVWGTEAFF

J: TRBJ1-1
size: -
V: TRBV6-5
D: -
DNA: TGTGCCAGCAGTTATGGGGCGAATGAAGCTTTCTTT
CDR3: CASSYGANEAFF

J: TRBJ2-4
size: -
V: TRBV5-5
D: TRBD2
DNA: TGTGCCAGCAGCTTGGATCCTAGCGGTACGACCAAAAACATTCAGTACTTC
CDR3: CASSLDPSGTTKNIQYF

J: TRBJ2-1
size: once
V: TRBV5-4
D: TRBD1
DNA: TGTGCCAGCAGCCAAATAGACAGGGGTTCCTACAATGAGCAGTTCTTC
CDR3: CASSQIDRGSYNEQFF

J: TRBJ2-3
size: -
V: TRBV6-2/TRBV6-3
D: TRBD1
DNA: TGTGCCAGCAGTTACTCGGGACAGGGGGGAGTTGATACGCAGTATTTT
CDR3: CASSYSGQGGVDTQYF

J: TRBJ1-1
size: -
V: TRBV10-3
D: -
DNA: TGTGCCATCAGTCCCGAACCGAACACTGAAGCTTTCTTT
CDR3: CAISPEPNTEAFF

J: TRBJ2-7
size: -
V: TRBV7-8
D: TRBD1
DNA: TGTGCCAGCAGCGAGGGACAGAGCTACGAGCAGTACTTC
CDR3: CASSEGQSYEQYF

J: TRBJ1-4
size: -
V: TRBV5-4
D: TRBD1
DNA: TGTGCCAGCAGCAGGGGACAGGGAGCAACTAATGAAAAACTGTTTTTT
CDR3: CASSRGQGATNEKLFF

J: TRBJ2-1
size: -
V: TRBV4-2
D: TRBD2
DNA: TGTGCCAGCAGCCAAACTAGCGGGGATTACAATGAGCAGTTCTTC
CDR3: CASSQTSGDYNEQFF

J: TRBJ2-7
size: -
V: TRBV28
D: -
DNA: TGTGCCAGCAGTAGGTTTTACGAGCAGTACTTC
CDR3: CASSRFYEQYF

J: TRBJ2-5
size: -
V: TRBV6-6
D: TRBD2
DNA: TGTGCCAGCAGACTCGGGACTAGCAGAGAGACCCAGTACTTC
CDR3: CASRLGTSRETQYF

J: TRBJ2-7
size: -
V: TRBV27
D: -
DNA: TGTGCCAGCAGTTTCGGACCGATTAGCTCCTACGAGCAGTACTTC
CDR3: CASSFGPISSYEQYF

J: TRBJ1-2
size: -
V: TRBV7-2
D: -
DNA: TGTGCCAGCAGCTTCGACAACAACTATGGCTACACCTTC
CDR3: CASSFDNNYGYTF

J: TRBJ1-2
size: once
V: TRBV5-8
D: TRBD1
DNA: TGTGCCAGCAGCTTGGGACAGGGTAACTATGGCTACACCTTC
CDR3: CASSLGQGNYGYTF

J: TRBJ1-3
size: -
V: TRBV27
D: -
DNA: TGTGCCAGCAGTTTATCGGGGAACTCAGGGGACACCATATATTTT
CDR3: CASSLSGNSGDTIYF

J: TRBJ1-2
size: -
V: TRBV5-5
D: -
DNA: TGTGCCAGCAGCCCCCAGGCTAACTATGGCTACACCTTC
CDR3: CASSPQANYGYTF

J: TRBJ1-5
size: few
V: TRBV19
D: TRBD1
DNA: TGTGCCAGTTCACCGGGACAGTTCAATCAGCCCCAGCATTTT
CDR3: CASSPGQFNQPQHF

J: TRBJ2-7
size: -
V: TRBV2
D: TRBD2
DNA: TGTGCCAGCAGTGAGGGACTAGCGGTCGAGCAGTACTTC
CDR3: CASSEGLAVEQYF

J: TRBJ2-7
size: -
V: TRBV28
D: TRBD2
DNA: TGTGCCAGCAGTACCGGGGCGGGAGGGGCCTACGAGCAGTACTTC
CDR3: CASSTGAGGAYEQYF

J: TRBJ1-2
size: -
V: TRBV19
D: TRBD1
DNA: TGTGCCAGTAGTTCGGACAGGTTGGGTGGCTACACCTTC
CDR3: CASSSDRLGGYTF

J: TRBJ2-7
size: -
V: TRBV29-1
D: -
DNA: TGCAGCGTTGTGACGGGCAGATACGAGCAGTACTTC
CDR3: CSVVTGRYEQYF

J: TRBJ1-2
size: -
V: TRBV7-9
D: TRBD1
DNA: TGTGCCAGCAGCTTAGTGGGGACAGACTATGGCTACACCTTC
CDR3: CASSLVGTDYGYTF

J: TRBJ2-5
size: -
V: TRBV6-5
D: TRBD2
DNA: TGTGCCAGCAGCCTAGCGGGGGGAAAAGAGACCCAGTACTTC
CDR3: CASSLAGGKETQYF

J: TRBJ1-5
size: few
V: TRBV6-6
D: TRBD1
DNA: TGTGCCAGCACCGACAGGGTCGGGCAGCCCCAGCATTTT
CDR3: CASTDRVGQPQHF

J: TRBJ1-4
size: -
V: TRBV6-2/TRBV6-3
D: -
DNA: TGTGCCAGCAGTTCGGCGACTGAGGCAACTAATGAAAAACTGTTTTTT
CDR3: CASSSATEATNEKLFF

J: TRBJ1-2
size: -
V: TRBV28
D: TRBD1
DNA: TGTGCCAGCCGACCCCAGGACAGGAACCATGGCTACACCTTC
CDR3: CASRPQDRNHGYTF

J: TRBJ2-2
size: -
V: TRBV7-9
D: TRBD2
DNA: TGTGCCAGCAGACCGACGGGGGGATACACCGGGGAGCTGTTTTTT
CDR3: CASRPTGGYTGELFF

J: TRBJ2-3
size: -
V: TRBV13
D: -
DNA: TGTGCCAGCAGCTCCTCTCGCACAGATACGCAGTATTTT
CDR3: CASSSSRTDTQYF

J: TRBJ2-3
size: -
V: TRBV5-1
D: -
DNA: TGCGCCAGCAGCTGGGGAAGTGGCGGAGGGGGTGCAGATACGCAGTATTTT
CDR3: CASSWGSGGGGADTQYF

J: TRBJ2-2
size: -
V: TRBV28
D: TRBD2
DNA: TGTGCCAGCAGTTCCCTTGCGGGAGGGCCCGGGGAGCTGTTTTTT
CDR3: CASSSLAGGPGELFF

J: TRBJ2-3
size: -
V: TRBV15
D: TRBD2
DNA: TGTGCCACCAGCAGTAGCGGGGGGGCGGTAGATACGCAGTATTTT
CDR3: CATSSSGGAVDTQYF

J: TRBJ2-2
size: -
V: TRBV25-1
D: TRBD1
DNA: TGTGCCAGCAGTGAATATTTAGGACAGGGTGACACCGGGGAGCTGTTTTTT
CDR3: CASSEYLGQGDTGELFF

J: TRBJ2-7
size: -
V: TRBV15
D: -
DNA: TGTGCCACCAGCAGGGGACAAGGCGGGGACGAGCAGTACTTC
CDR3: CATSRGQGGDEQYF